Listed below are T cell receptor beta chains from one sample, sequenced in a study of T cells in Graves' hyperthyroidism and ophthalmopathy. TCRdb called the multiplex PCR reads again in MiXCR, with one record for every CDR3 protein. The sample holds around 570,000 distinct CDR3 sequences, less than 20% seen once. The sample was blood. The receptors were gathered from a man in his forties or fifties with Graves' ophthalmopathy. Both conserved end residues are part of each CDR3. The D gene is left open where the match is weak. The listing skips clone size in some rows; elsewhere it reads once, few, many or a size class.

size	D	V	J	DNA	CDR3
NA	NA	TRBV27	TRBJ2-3	TGTGCCAGCCCACAGGTTCATACGCAGTATTTT	CASPQVHTQYF
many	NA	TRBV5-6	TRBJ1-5	TGTGCCAGCAGCTTGATGGGCAGGGATAATCAGCCCCAGCATTTT	CASSLMGRDNQPQHF
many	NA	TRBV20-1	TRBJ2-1	TGCAGTGCTAGTATAAGCGTCCGCGTCAATGAGCAGTTCTTC	CSASISVRVNEQFF
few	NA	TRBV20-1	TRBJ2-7	TGCAGTGCTAGAGACTTAGACAGCCCTTCCTACGAGCAGTACTTC	CSARDLDSPSYEQYF
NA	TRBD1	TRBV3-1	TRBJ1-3	TGTGCCAGCAGCCAATTCGGTACAGGGGGCTTCACCGCAGGAAACACCATATATTTT	CASSQFGTGGFTAGNTIYF
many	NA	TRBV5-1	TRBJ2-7	TGCGCCAGCCCACCCTCCTGGAGGGGACAAGGCGACTACGAGCAGTACTTC	CASPPSWRGQGDYEQYF
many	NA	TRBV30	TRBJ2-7	TGTGCCTGGAGTGTAGAGGGGTGGCAGTACTTC	CAWSVEGWQYF
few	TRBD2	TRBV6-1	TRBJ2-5	TGTGCCAGCAAGAGGACTAGCGTGGGAGGAGAGACCCAGTACTTC	CASKRTSVGGETQYF
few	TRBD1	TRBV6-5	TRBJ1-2	TGTGCCAGCAGTTACTCGACAGGGAACGAAGGCTACACCTTC	CASSYSTGNEGYTF
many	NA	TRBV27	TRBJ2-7	TGTGCCACGCATCGCACCGGGAGTGACGGATCCTACGAGCAGTACTTC	CATHRTGSDGSYEQYF
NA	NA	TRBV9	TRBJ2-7	TGTGCCAGCAGCGTAGACTTCAACTCGATCTACGAGCAGTACTTC	CASSVDFNSIYEQYF
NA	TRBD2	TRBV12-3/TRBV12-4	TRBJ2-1	TGTGCCAGCAGAGCAACTAGCGGGAGAGGGAATGAGCAGTTCTTC	CASRATSGRGNEQFF
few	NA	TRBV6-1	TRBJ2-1	TGTGCCAGCCGTAGCCCGGGACGGGGGCCCAATGAGCAGTTCTTC	CASRSPGRGPNEQFF
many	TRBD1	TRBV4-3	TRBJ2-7	TGCGCCAGCAGCCAGGCCAGGGGGCCCCCGCACGAGCAGTACTTC	CASSQARGPPHEQYF
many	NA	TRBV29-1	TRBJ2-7	TGCAGCGTGAGCGGATCCTACGAGCAGTACTTC	CSVSGSYEQYF
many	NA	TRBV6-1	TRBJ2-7	TGTGCCAGCAGTTACCCCGGAAGGGACGAGCAGTACTTC	CASSYPGRDEQYF
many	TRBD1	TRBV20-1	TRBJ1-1	TGCAGTGCTGGGGGACAGGCAACGGCCACTGAAGCTTTCTTT	CSAGGQATATEAFF
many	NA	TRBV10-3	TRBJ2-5	TGTGCCATCAGTGAGTCGAACCTTGCTAGTGGTGCGGGGACCCAGTACTTC	CAISESNLASGAGTQYF
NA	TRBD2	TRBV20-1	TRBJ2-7	TGCAGTGCTAGATCAACGACTAGCGGGGGTTACGAGCAGTACTTC	CSARSTTSGGYEQYF
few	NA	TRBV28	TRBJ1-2	TGTGCCAGCAGTTCCGGGTGGGCAGACGGAACTAACTATGGCTACACCTTC	CASSSGWADGTNYGYTF
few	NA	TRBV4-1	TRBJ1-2	TGCGCCAGCAGCCCAATTCAAGGGGCTAACTATGGCTACACCTTC	CASSPIQGANYGYTF
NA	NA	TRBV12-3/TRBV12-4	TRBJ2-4	TGTGCCAGCAGTCCAGGACGGGGATGGGCCGGGTACTTC	CASSPGRGWAGYF
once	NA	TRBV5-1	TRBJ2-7	TGCGCCAGCAGCTTGGGTTGGGGTCGTTACGAGCAGTACTTC	CASSLGWGRYEQYF
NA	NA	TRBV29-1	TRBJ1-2	TGCAGCGTTGAAGGAGGGGTCGGGGCCCTTGGCCCGAACTATGGCTACACCTTC	CSVEGGVGALGPNYGYTF
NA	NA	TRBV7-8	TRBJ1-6	TGTGCCAGCAGCTTAGACAGGGTTCGGATATCACCCCTCCACTTT	CASSLDRVRISPLHF
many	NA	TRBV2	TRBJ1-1	TGTGCCAGCAACAGGGAAGACATGAACACTGAAGCTTTCTTT	CASNREDMNTEAFF
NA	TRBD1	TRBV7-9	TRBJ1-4	TGTGCCAGCAGCTTCCAGCCAGGGGGACGAGAAAAACTGTTTTTT	CASSFQPGGREKLFF
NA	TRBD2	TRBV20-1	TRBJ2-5	TGCAGTGCCACCCCGGGGGGGGAGACCCAGTACTTC	CSATPGGETQYF
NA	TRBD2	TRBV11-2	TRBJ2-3	TGTGCCAGCGGAAGGGGACTAGCGGGAGGGCCAAGCACAGATACGCAGTATTTT	CASGRGLAGGPSTDTQYF
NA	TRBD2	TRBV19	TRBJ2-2	TGTGCCAGTATTGCTCTGTCTAGCGGGAGAACCGGGGAGCTGTTTTTT	CASIALSSGRTGELFF
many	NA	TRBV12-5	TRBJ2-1	TGTGCTAGTGGTTTGGGGAATGAGCAGTTCTTC	CASGLGNEQFF
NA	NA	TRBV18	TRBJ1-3	TGTGCCAGCTCACCACCGTCCAGGGGCGCTGGAAACACCATATATTTT	CASSPPSRGAGNTIYF
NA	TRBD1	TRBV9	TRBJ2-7	TGTGCCAGCAGCCCTTCTACAGGGGTGAACGAGCAGTACTTC	CASSPSTGVNEQYF
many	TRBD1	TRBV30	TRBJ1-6	TGTGCCTGGAGTAAGGGACAGGGGTCGTCACCCCTCCACTTT	CAWSKGQGSSPLHF
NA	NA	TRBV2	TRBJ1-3	TGTGCCAGCAGTGAAACGCAGGGGAGGTCTGGAAACACCATATATTTT	CASSETQGRSGNTIYF
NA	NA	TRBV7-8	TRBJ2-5	TGTGCCAGCAGCTTAGTGAGGGGGAATCTGTACTTC	CASSLVRGNLYF
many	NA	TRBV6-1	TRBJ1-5	TGTGCCAGCAGGGAAGGGTATAGCAATCAGCCCCAGCATTTT	CASREGYSNQPQHF
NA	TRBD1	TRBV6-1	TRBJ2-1	TGTGCCATCCAGGACAGGGGCTCCTACAATGAGCAGTTCTTC	CAIQDRGSYNEQFF
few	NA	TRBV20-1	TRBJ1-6	TGCAGTGCTAGAGATGGGGCAGCACCCCTCCACTTT	CSARDGAAPLHF
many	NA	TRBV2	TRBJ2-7	TGTGCCAGCAGTCCCTATACTAGCCTGAGCTCCTACGAGCAGTACTTC	CASSPYTSLSSYEQYF
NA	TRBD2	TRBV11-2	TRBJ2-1	TGTGCCAGCGGATACCCCCCTACCGGGACTAGCGGTCACGAGCAGTTCTTC	CASGYPPTGTSGHEQFF
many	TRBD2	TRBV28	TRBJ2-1	TGTGCCAGCAGTTTGCGTGGGAGGGCCTACAATGAGCAGTTCTTC	CASSLRGRAYNEQFF
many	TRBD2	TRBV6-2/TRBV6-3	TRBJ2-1	TGTGCCAGCAGTTCGGAACTAGCGGGAGCTGGCAATGAGCAGTTCTTC	CASSSELAGAGNEQFF
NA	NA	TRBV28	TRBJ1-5	TGTGCCAGCAGTTTATGGAGGTATAGCAATCAGCCCCAGCATTTT	CASSLWRYSNQPQHF